The 16 T cell receptor beta chains below all came from one sample that was sequenced in a study of glioma-infiltrating T cells. The iRepertoire nested amplicon-rescue multiplex PCR amplified TCR alpha and beta CDR3s from RNA. MiXCR, run by TCRdb on the multiplex PCR reads, gives a single entry per CDR3 protein. The sample has 100,000 to 150,000 distinct CDR3 sequences, 24% seen once; the top ten hold approximately 26%. Material: glioma tissue, nonneoplastic brain tissue, or PBMCs (not recorded which). Every receptor here comes from a human donor with low-grade glioma or glioblastoma, undergoing nonglioma brain surgery, or in good health (not recorded which).

The V gene is TRBV7-2, the J gene TRBJ2-1; D may be TRBD1 (7 bases). The CDR3 spans 14 residues. Germline lookup yields CDR1 SGHTA and CDR2 FQGNSA. V lost 2 bases and J lost 8, with 13 bases in between. CDR3 DNA: TGTGCCAGCAGCTTAATGCAGGGGGGCGATGAGCAGTTCTTC. Protein: CASSLMQGGDEQFF.

The chain joins TRBV7-3 to TRBJ2-3, with D tentatively TRBD2 (5 bases). The V end was cut by 2 bases, the J end by 7 bases, with 10 bases between. Per germline, CDR1 SGHTA and CDR2 FQGTGA. This CDR3 region has 13 residues. The chain's CDR3 is CASSLSGEHTQYF. The CDR3 DNA follows: TGTGCCAGCAGCTTATCCGGGGAACATACGCAGTATTTT.

The chain has TRBV7-9 and TRBJ1-1, with D hard to call. Per the germline V gene, CDR1 is SEHNR and CDR2 is FQNEAQ (reference sequence). The CDR3 has 15 residues. The germline V and J ends were trimmed by 5 bases and 0 bases, with 13 bases remaining between them. The DNA of the CDR3 is TGTGCCAGCAGCCCTTTCGCGGGGATGAACACTGAAGCTTTCTTT. This translates into CASSPFAGMNTEAFF. The full variable domain, in which reference TRBV7-9 and TRBJ1-1 provide the parts outside the CDR3, is DTGVSQNPRHKITKRGQNVTFRCDPISEHNRLYWYRQTLGQGPEFLTYFQNEAQLEKSRLLSDRFSAERPKGSFSTLEIQRTEQGDSAMYLCASSPFAGMNTEAFFGQGTRLTVV.

A note on this clonotype: The junction differs from germline at one of its ends, possibly a read error. The chain uses TRBV9 and TRBJ1-3, with D perhaps TRBD1 (5 bases). The CDR3 length is 13 residues. Germline CDR1 is SGDLS and CDR2 is YYNGEE. In DNA form, the CDR3 reads TGTGCCAGCAGCGCGCCCGGGGGGAGCAGGGTCCTTTTT. Its protein is CASSAPGGSRVLF.

This chain joins TRBV7-2 and TRBJ2-3; weak D call: TRBD2 (6 bases). The CDR3 extends over 16 amino acids. Germline V gives CDR1 SGHTA, CDR2 FQGNSA. The germline V and J ends were trimmed by 5 bases and 5 bases, with 20 bases remaining between them. In nucleotides, the CDR3 is TGTGCCAGCAGCGTCATCGGGGTGCCGGGGGTAGATACGCAGTATTTT. Protein product: CASSVIGVPGVDTQYF.

This clonotype was found many times. The chain combines TRBV6-1 with TRBJ2-3; D unclear. The CDR3 sequence is 13 residues long. With 2 bases removed from V and 6 bases from J, the gap between germline ends came to 9 bases. From germline, CDR1 is MNHNS and CDR2 SASEGT. Here the CDR3 DNA reads TGTGCCAGCAGTGAAACCCACCGTGATACGCAGTATTTT. This gives the protein CASSETHRDTQYF.

This clonotype has more than one count but fewer than ten. V is TRBV4-2 and J is TRBJ2-5, with TRBD2 matching over 9 bases. This CDR3 region has 18 residues. V was clipped by 3 bases and J by 5 bases; unmatched bases: 16. CDR1 is LGHNA, CDR2 YNFKEQ, per germline. The CDR3 nucleotides are TGTGCCAGCAGCCAGGTTCCGAACCAGCGGGGGGCCGGTGAGACCCAGTACTTC. Its protein is CASSQVPNQRGAGETQYF.

The rearrangement links TRBV19 to TRBJ1-5; D remains ambiguous. This CDR3 is 16 amino acids long. Germline values: CDR1 LNHDA, CDR2 SQIVND (reference sequence). V was trimmed by 1 base and J by 1 base, leaving 11 bases between them. The CDR3 region is CASSIGIPESNQPQHF. For the CDR3, the DNA is TGTGCCAGTAGTATAGGAATTCCAGAGAGCAATCAGCCCCAGCATTTT.

The rearrangement joins TRBV5-1 to TRBJ2-5, with 12 positions matching TRBD2. V dropped 3 bases and J dropped 3; count of bases not matched to a gene: 9. The V gene's germline CDR1 is SGHRS and CDR2 YFSETQ. The CDR3 extends over 17 amino acids. CDR3 in DNA: TGCGCCAGCAGCTCAGACATTAGACTAGCGGGGGAAGAGACCCAGTACTTC. Protein product: CASSSDIRLAGEETQYF.

This clonotype was picked up a small number of times. The chain links TRBV7-2 to TRBJ1-2; D is undetermined. CDR1 and CDR2 (germline): SGHTA, FQGNSA. The V end was cut by 1 base, the J end by 4 bases, with 13 bases between. This CDR3 is 15 amino acids long. The CDR3 sequence: CASSLGFTSLYGYTF. The CDR3, as DNA: TGTGCCAGCAGCTTAGGATTTACGAGCCTCTATGGCTACACCTTC.

This clonotype was recorded at least ten times. The V call is TRBV6-1, the J call TRBJ2-7; D perhaps matches TRBD1 (5 bases). V was pared by 6 bases and J by 3 bases, with 15 bases between. Germline V CDR1 and CDR2: MNHNS, SASEGT. The CDR3 contains 14 residues. The CDR3 sequence is CASRPYRDSYEQYV. DNA of the CDR3: TGTGCCAGCAGACCTTATCGCGACAGCTACGAGCAGTACGTC.

This clonotype was seen many times. The V call is TRBV7-9, the J call TRBJ1-5, with TRBD1 matching 8 bases. The junction had 5 bases not matched to a gene; V was cut back by 1 base and J by 3 bases. CDR1 SEHNR and CDR2 FQNEAQ come from the germline V gene (reference sequence). CDR3 length equals 16 residues. As DNA, the CDR3 is TGTGCCAGCAGCTTAGGGACAGGGTATACCAATCAGCCCCAGCATTTT. Protein product: CASSLGTGYTNQPQHF. Full variable domain (outside the CDR3, taken from reference TRBV7-9 and TRBJ1-5): DTGVSQNPRHKITKRGQNVTFRCDPISEHNRLYWYRQTLGQGPEFLTYFQNEAQLEKSRLLSDRFSAERPKGSFSTLEIQRTEQGDSAMYLCASSLGTGYTNQPQHFGDGTRLSIL.

Ten or more counts support this clonotype. This sequence joins TRBV20-1 and TRBJ1-1; D is undetermined. The germline V and J ends were trimmed by 0 bases and 14 bases, with 25 bases remaining between them. The CDR3 is 15 amino acids. Germline V gene data show CDR1 as DFQATT and CDR2 as SNEGSKA (reference sequence). The CDR3 coding sequence is TGCAGTGCTAGAGAGGGAGGATCCGGGCCGGGGAGTGTATTCTTT. It encodes CSAREGGSGPGSVFF.

The chain is built from TRBV12-3 or TRBV12-4 and TRBJ1-1; possibly TRBD1 for D (5 bases). This CDR3 region has 14 residues. Trimming pared 3 bases from V and 3 bases from J, leaving 11 bases between. The CDR3 DNA sequence: TGTGCCAGCAGTTTTCTAGACAGTTACACTGAAGCTTTCTTT. It is translated as CASSFLDSYTEAFF.

The chain carries TRBV7-2 and TRBJ1-2; TRBD1 matches at 11 bases. The length of the CDR3 is 18 residues. Germline CDR1 is SGHTA and CDR2 is FQGNSA. Trimming took 1 base from V and 5 from J; bases not matched to a gene: 12. The CDR3 coding sequence is TGTGCCAGCAGCTTAGTAGGGGGACAGGGGGGACGTATATATGGCTACACCTTC. Residues: CASSLVGGQGGRIYGYTF.

The V call is TRBV27, the J call TRBJ2-2; 11 positions agree with TRBD2. V trimming: 3 bases; J trimming: 7 bases; junction bases outside the gene matches: 13. The germline V gene encodes CDR1 MNHEY and CDR2 SMNVEV (reference sequence). The CDR3 sequence is 18 residues long. Here the CDR3 DNA reads TGTGCCAGCAGTTTTACTAGCGGGGGCCCCCACGGTGGCGGGGAGCTGTTTTTT. It is translated as CASSFTSGGPHGGGELFF.